Each of the 18 T cell receptor beta chains below was sequenced from the same sample in a study of CD8 T cells in ankylosing spondylitis. From the 5' RACE reads, TCRdb called clonotypes with MiXCR, one entry per CDR3 protein. Seen here are some 290,000 distinct CDR3 sequences, approximately 20% observed once, and the top ten hold roughly 7.4%. The sequencing sample was made of blood, either unsorted or a sorted T cell fraction (not recorded which). The receptor source for this set is a male donor with ankylosing spondylitis or in good health (not recorded which).

This clonotype was seen ten or more times. The chain has TRBV12-3 or TRBV12-4 and TRBJ1-3, with D tentatively TRBD1 (6 bases). The ends were cut back, 6 bases at V and 2 bases at J, with 8 bases in the middle. The CDR3 extends over 13 amino acids. In DNA, the CDR3 is TGTGCCAGCAGGCAGGGGACTGGAAACACCATATATTTT. It translates to CASRQGTGNTIYF.

This clonotype was seen many times. The chain couples TRBV5-1 to TRBJ1-1; the D gene is possibly TRBD1 (5 bases). The CDR3 has 15 amino acids. Germline lookup yields CDR1 SGHRS and CDR2 YFSETQ. Trimming removed 4 bases from V and 1 base from J, with 14 bases in between. CDR3 DNA sequence: TGCGCCAGCAGCCCCGGTGGGGCCAGGAACACTGAAGCTTTCTTT. Translating gives CASSPGGARNTEAFF.

This clonotype was counted a few times. J is TRBJ1-3 and V is TRBV18; D is perhaps TRBD1 (5 bases). Trimming shortened V by 1 base and J by 0 bases, and 13 bases separated the two germline ends. The CDR3 length is 17 residues. CDR1 is KGHSH and CDR2 is LQKENI in the germline V gene. Here the CDR3 reads CASSPQRTTVSGNTIYF. The CDR3 region has the DNA TGTGCCAGCTCACCACAGCGGACAACAGTCTCTGGAAACACCATATATTTT.

This CDR3 is CASSTGTANSPLHF. CDR3 nucleotides: TGTGCCAGCAGTACCGGGACAGCTAATTCACCCCTCCACTTT. V is TRBV12-3 or TRBV12-4 and J is TRBJ1-6; TRBD1 matches 7 bases. The CDR3 loop spans 14 amino acids. J lost 6 bases, V lost 5 bases, and 4 bases had no gene match.

The CDR3 DNA reads as TGTGCCAGCATCGGACAGGGGGACCTCAGGGATACGCAGTATTTT. It is translated as CASIGQGDLRDTQYF. V gene TRBV28 combines with J gene TRBJ2-3, with TRBD1 identical over 10 bases. This CDR3 is 15 amino acids long. Germline values: CDR1 MDHEN, CDR2 SYDVKM. With 7 bases clipped from V and 6 bases from J, the junction kept 10 bases outside the gene matches.

Regarding this clonotype: A much larger clone differs from this one at a single base, so this may be a read error. This sequence joins TRBV7-3 and TRBJ2-2; no firm D call. Deletions cut 4 bases from V and 4 bases from J, with 7 bases between. Germline loops: CDR1 SGHTA, CDR2 FQGTGA. The CDR3 has 13 amino acids. The CDR3 DNA follows: TGTGCCAGCAGCTCAAAGGTCACCGGGGAGCTGTTTTTT. This gives the protein CASSSKVTGELFF.

This clonotype was observed many times. The V gene is TRBV5-1, the J gene TRBJ1-1, with D unclear. CDR3 length: 13 residues. V was pared by 1 base and J by 0 bases, with 4 bases between. Germline V gene sequence: CDR1 SGHRS, CDR2 YFSETQ. CDR3 nucleotide sequence: TGCGCCAGCAGCTTGCTCTTGAACACTGAAGCTTTCTTT. The encoded protein is CASSLLLNTEAFF.

The chain has TRBV5-1 and TRBJ2-3; possible D gene TRBD2, 6 bases. Germline CDR1 SGHRS, CDR2 YFSETQ. V was cut by 2 bases and J by 4 bases, with 14 bases left in between. CDR3 size: 15 residues. Here the CDR3 reads CASSFGRGGPDTQYF. The DNA of the CDR3 is TGCGCCAGCAGCTTCGGGCGGGGTGGGCCAGATACGCAGTATTTT.

This clonotype showed up just a few times. The V and J genes are TRBV7-3 and TRBJ2-2; D uncertain. This CDR3 comprises 15 residues. CDR1 and CDR2 from the germline V gene are SGHTA and FQGTGA. V lost 2 bases and J 1 base, leaving 8 bases between the germline ends. The CDR3, as DNA: TGTGCCAGCAGCTTAGACGGGCTGAACACCGGGGAGCTGTTTTTT. It encodes CASSLDGLNTGELFF.

The CDR3 loop is CASSQDVGLGLASSDTQYF. The CDR3 DNA follows: TGTGCCAGCAGCCAAGATGTGGGGCTCGGACTAGCGAGCTCGGATACGCAGTATTTT. The chain uses TRBV4-2 and TRBJ2-3, with 9 nucleotides matching TRBD2. The CDR3 spans 19 residues. Germline lookup yields CDR1 LGHNA and CDR2 YNFKEQ. With 0 bases clipped from V and 6 bases from J, the junction kept 16 bases outside the gene matches.

This clonotype was found many times. This chain connects TRBV5-1 to TRBJ2-5; D uncertain. The CDR3 extends over 9 amino acids. Germline values: CDR1 SGHRS, CDR2 YFSETQ. Trimming removed 6 bases from V and 6 bases from J, with 3 bases in between. CDR3 in amino acids: CASNQTQYF. The CDR3 nucleotides read TGCGCCAGCAACCAGACCCAGTACTTC.

This clonotype was seen a few times. The CDR3 nucleotides read TGCGCCAGCAGAGGGATGGGGGAAGTTCCTTCTACAGATGGCCGAAATACGCAGTATTTT. It yields the protein CASRGMGEVPSTDGRNTQYF. The chain couples TRBV5-1 to TRBJ2-3, with D possibly being TRBD1 or TRBD2 (5 bases each). The CDR3 loop spans 20 amino acids. CDR1 and CDR2 (germline): SGHRS, YFSETQ. V lost 5 bases and J 7 bases, leaving 35 bases between the germline ends.

The rearrangement links TRBV10-3 to TRBJ1-4; D is unresolved. Per germline, CDR1 ENHRY and CDR2 SYGVKD. The CDR3 extends over 14 amino acids. V gave up 4 bases and J gave up 0 bases, with 6 bases separating them. As DNA, the CDR3 is TGTGCCATCAGTGGAGAAACAACTAATGAAAAACTGTTTTTT. Protein sequence: CAISGETTNEKLFF.

This clonotype was seen only a few times. In DNA form, the CDR3 reads TGTGCCAGCAGCTTAACTAGGACAGGGAAGAGGGGTTGGAATCAGCCCCAGCATTTT. Its translation is CASSLTRTGKRGWNQPQHF. The V call is TRBV7-3, the J call TRBJ1-5; 8 bases fit TRBD1. Germline-derived CDR1 and CDR2 are SGHTA and FQGTGA. The CDR3 has 19 amino acids. V shed 0 bases, J shed 4 bases, and the junction held 14 bases outside the gene matches.

This clonotype was found many times. The CDR3 nucleotides are TGCGCCAGCAGCCAAGATGAGAGGACAGAAGTAGGGGAGCTGTTTTTT. It encodes CASSQDERTEVGELFF. The chain joins TRBV4-1 to TRBJ2-2; possible D gene TRBD1, 6 bases. Per the germline V gene, CDR1 is MGHRA and CDR2 is YSYEKL. The length of the CDR3 is 16 residues. Trimming removed 0 bases from V and 8 bases from J, with 16 bases in between.

A few counts support this clonotype. This rearrangement joins TRBV5-5 to TRBJ2-3, with D perhaps matching TRBD1 (6 bases). V lost 4 bases, J lost 0 bases, and 18 bases lay in between. The length of the CDR3 is 17 residues. Looked up from germline, CDR1 is SGHKS and CDR2 is YYEKEE (reference sequence). CDR3 amino acids: CASSRVGQSTSTDTQYF. The CDR3 nucleotides read TGTGCCAGCAGCAGGGTCGGACAGTCTACTAGCACAGATACGCAGTATTTT.

The rearrangement links TRBV7-1 to TRBJ2-3; 9 bases map to TRBD2. TRBV7-1 is known as an ORF, though its function is uncertain. The CDR3 runs 22 residues. V shed 3 bases, J shed 0 bases, and the junction held 22 bases outside the gene matches. As DNA, the CDR3 is TGTGCCAGCAGCTCCCTCGCCCTCCCGAGCGGGGGGCAATTAACTAGCACAGATACGCAGTATTTT. Amino acid sequence: CASSSLALPSGGQLTSTDTQYF.

This CDR3 reads CASSATGLSEQYV. The CDR3 DNA is TGTGCCAGCAGCGCGACAGGGTTGAGCGAGCAGTACGTC. The chain combines TRBV9 with TRBJ2-7; the match to TRBD1 covers 7 bases. With 3 bases clipped from V and 6 bases from J, the junction kept 6 bases outside the gene matches. CDR1 and CDR2 from the germline V gene are SGDLS and YYNGEE. This CDR3 is 13 amino acids long.